The clone carrying this TCR beta chain was seen a few times. Its specificity is unknown. Use of 60 Vbeta and 13 Jbeta primers characterized the PCR. Sequenced by immunoSEQ multiplex PCR; TCRdb stores in-frame clones only, minus some. Counted here are some 110,000 clones, over 9.5% occurring once; the ten biggest clones make up roughly 16%. Trimming at V came to 4 bases and at J to 4 bases, leaving 5 bases not matched to a gene. CDR1 is PRHDT, CDR2 FYEKMQ, per germline (reference sequence). The CDR3 totals 16 residues. The data stem from a study of cytomegalovirus exposure and HLA in healthy donors. Study results and caveats: Investigators reported more than 150 TCR beta chains as tied to cytomegalovirus. Many donors carried some public TCRs, although rarity characterized most TCR sequences. Both high specificity and high sensitivity reportedly marked the classifier's diagnosis of cytomegalovirus status.

At sampling all donors were nominally healthy, likely with unrecorded immune exposures. Sequencing was carried out using PBMCs. V and J are TRBV13 and TRBJ2-2, with 11 bases identical to TRBD2. The clonotype was recovered from a man aged 35 to 55 in good health and CMV-seropositive. The CDR3 region has the DNA TGTGCCAGCAGCTACCGACTAGCGGGAATCACCGGGGAGCTGTTTTTT. Translating gives CASSYRLAGITGELFF.